This T cell receptor beta chain was recovered during a study of T cell responses to AZD1222 COVID-19 vaccine. Findings of the study overall: Donors were chiefly white British, with a greater number of females, and clonal diversity was perhaps underestimated. Nearly half of the spike-specific TCRs reportedly recognize variant regions that carry no mutations.

CDR1 is SGDLS, CDR2 YYNGEE, per germline. The CDR3 is made up of 13 amino acids. Trimming left V 2 bases short and J 7 bases short, with 11 bases between. The assay was immunoSEQ multiplex PCR, and TCRdb's table has in-frame clones only and misses some. Found here are 110,000 or so clones, about 89% of them singletons; the top ten hold almost 5.5%. In regard to this clone: Antigen unknown.

The V gene is TRBV9, the J gene TRBJ2-3; D is perhaps TRBD1 (5 bases). The origin of this receptor is an adult in good health. Here the sequenced sample was peripheral blood, taken on day 0 of AZD1222 vaccination. The CDR3 is CASSVGSGNTQYF. In DNA, the CDR3 is TGTGCCAGCAGCGTGGGGTCAGGGAATACGCAGTATTTT. Full variable domain (rest looked up from reference TRBV9 and TRBJ2-3): DSGVTQTPKHLITATGQRVTLRCSPRSGDLSVYWYQQSLDQGLQFLIQYYNGEERAKGNILERFSAQQFPDLHSELNLSSLELGDSALYFCASSVGSGNTQYFGPGTRLTVL.